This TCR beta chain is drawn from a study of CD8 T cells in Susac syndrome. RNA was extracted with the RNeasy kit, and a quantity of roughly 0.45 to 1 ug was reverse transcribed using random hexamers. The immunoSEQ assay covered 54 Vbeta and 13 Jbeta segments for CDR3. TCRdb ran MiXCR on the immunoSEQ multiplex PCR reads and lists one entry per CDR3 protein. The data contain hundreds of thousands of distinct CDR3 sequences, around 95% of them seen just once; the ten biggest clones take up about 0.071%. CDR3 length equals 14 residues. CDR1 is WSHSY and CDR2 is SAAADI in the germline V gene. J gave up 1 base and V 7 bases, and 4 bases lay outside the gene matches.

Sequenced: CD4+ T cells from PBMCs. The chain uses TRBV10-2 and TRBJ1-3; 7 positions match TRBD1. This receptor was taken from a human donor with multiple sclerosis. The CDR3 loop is CASTQGGSGNTIYF. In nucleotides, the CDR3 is TGCGCCAGCACGCAGGGGGGATCTGGAAACACCATATATTTT.